The entry below describes one TCR beta chain. Its antigen remains unknown. This sample stems from a study of cytomegalovirus exposure and HLA in healthy donors. The study, taken as a whole, reports: While the bulk of TCR sequences proved rare, some public TCRs turned up in many donors. Across donors, sequencing depth was assumed by presence/absence analyses to be roughly uniform.

The PCR contained 60 Vbeta and 13 Jbeta primers. Assay used: immunoSEQ multiplex PCR; TCRdb lists only in-frame clones, some missing. The sample yields about 150,000 clones, just under 65% seen once. Germline V gene data show CDR1 as MDHEN and CDR2 as SYDVKM. CDR3 size: 13 residues. The V and J ends lost 3 bases and 2 bases respectively, with 8 bases between them. The receptor's source is a woman in her fifties or sixties in good health and CMV-seropositive. This rearrangement joins TRBV28 to TRBJ2-7; D is perhaps TRBD2 (6 bases). The sample was PBMCs. The CDR3 is CASSLGGTYEQYF. The CDR3 coding sequence is TGTGCCAGCAGTTTGGGGGGTACCTACGAGCAGTACTTC.